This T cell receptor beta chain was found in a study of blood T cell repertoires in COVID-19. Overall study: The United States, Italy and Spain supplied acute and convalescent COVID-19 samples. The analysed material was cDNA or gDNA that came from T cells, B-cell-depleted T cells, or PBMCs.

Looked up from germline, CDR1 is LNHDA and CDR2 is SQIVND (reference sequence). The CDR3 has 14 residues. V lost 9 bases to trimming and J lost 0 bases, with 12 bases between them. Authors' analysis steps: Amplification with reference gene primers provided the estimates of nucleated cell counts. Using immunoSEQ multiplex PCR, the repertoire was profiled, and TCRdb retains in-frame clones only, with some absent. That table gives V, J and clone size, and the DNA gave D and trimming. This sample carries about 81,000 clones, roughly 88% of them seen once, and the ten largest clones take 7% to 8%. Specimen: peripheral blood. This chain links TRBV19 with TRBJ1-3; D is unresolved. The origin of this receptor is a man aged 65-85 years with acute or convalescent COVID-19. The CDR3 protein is CASRPESSGNTIYF. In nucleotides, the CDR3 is TGTGCCAGCCGCCCCGAGAGCTCTGGAAACACCATATATTTT.